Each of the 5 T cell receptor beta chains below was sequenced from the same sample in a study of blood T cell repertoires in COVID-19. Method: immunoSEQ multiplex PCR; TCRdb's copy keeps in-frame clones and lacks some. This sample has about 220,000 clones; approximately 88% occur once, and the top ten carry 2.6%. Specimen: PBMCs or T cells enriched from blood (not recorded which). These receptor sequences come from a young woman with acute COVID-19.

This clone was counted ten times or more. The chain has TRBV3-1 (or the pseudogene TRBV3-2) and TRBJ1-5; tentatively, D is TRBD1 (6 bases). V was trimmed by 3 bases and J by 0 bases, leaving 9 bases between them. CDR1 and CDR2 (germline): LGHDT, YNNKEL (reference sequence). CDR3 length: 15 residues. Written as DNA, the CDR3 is TGTGCCAGCAGCCAGGGACACCGTAGCAATCAGCCCCAGCATTTT. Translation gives CASSQGHRSNQPQHF.

The CDR3 reads CAISGEGTQYF. The CDR3 nucleotides are TGTGCCATCAGCGGAGAAGGGACCCAGTACTTC. V is TRBV10-3 and J is TRBJ2-5, with D unresolved. The germline V gene has CDR1 ENHRY and CDR2 SYGVKD. V lost 6 bases, J lost 7 bases, and 9 bases lay in between. There are 11 residues in the CDR3.

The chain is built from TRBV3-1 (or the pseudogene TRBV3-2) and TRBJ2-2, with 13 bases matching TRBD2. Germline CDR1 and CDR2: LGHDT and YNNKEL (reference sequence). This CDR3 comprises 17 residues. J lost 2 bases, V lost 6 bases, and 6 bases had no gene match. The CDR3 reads CASRPLAGGSNTGELFF. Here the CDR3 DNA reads TGTGCCAGCAGACCACTAGCGGGGGGGTCCAACACCGGGGAGCTGTTTTTT.

The CDR3: CASSQDTGGYGYTF. CDR3 nucleotide sequence: TGCGCCAGCAGCCAAGATACAGGGGGCTATGGCTACACCTTC. V and J are TRBV4-1 and TRBJ1-2; 8 nucleotides agree with TRBD1. With 0 bases clipped from V and 4 bases from J, the junction kept 1 base outside the gene matches. CDR3 length: 14 amino acids. Germline CDR1 and CDR2: MGHRA and YSYEKL.

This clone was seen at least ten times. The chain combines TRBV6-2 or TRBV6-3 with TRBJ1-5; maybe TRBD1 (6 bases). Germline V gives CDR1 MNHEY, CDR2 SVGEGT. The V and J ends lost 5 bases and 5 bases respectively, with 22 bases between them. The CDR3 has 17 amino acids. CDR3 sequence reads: CASSTGLKGPLYQPQHF. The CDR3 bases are TGTGCCAGCAGTACAGGGTTAAAGGGGCCCCTTTATCAGCCCCAGCATTTT.